These 5 T cell receptor beta chains were sequenced from one sample in a study of shared clonotypes between healthy human individuals. Profiling relied on immunoSEQ multiplex PCR, and the TCRdb table lists in-frame clones only, not all of them. The sample holds over 850,000 clones; approximately 78% are singletons and the top ten take 0.6% to 0.7%. Sequenced material: memory CD4+ T cells from PBMCs. Subset: CD45RA-negative fraction. Receptor source: a man aged 18 to 30 in good health. Some clones in this sample may be carry-over from other donors' samples.

This rearrangement joins TRBV28 to TRBJ1-5, with a weak D call TRBD1 (5 bases). V dropped 5 bases and J dropped 6 bases, with 11 bases sitting between them. The CDR3 loop spans 13 amino acids. From germline, CDR1 is MDHEN and CDR2 SYDVKM. DNA of the CDR3: TGTGCCAGCAGTAGGGACTTACTTCAGCCCCAGCATTTT. Protein: CASSRDLLQPQHF.

The chain joins TRBV18 to TRBJ2-7; 8 nucleotides match TRBD1. V shed 2 bases, J shed 3 bases, and the junction held 9 bases outside the gene matches. Germline V lookup: CDR1 KGHSH, CDR2 LQKENI. This CDR3 spans 16 amino acids. The CDR3 is CASSPVSRTGLYEQYF. The CDR3 region has the DNA TGTGCCAGCTCACCAGTGTCGCGGACAGGGCTCTACGAGCAGTACTTC.

With regard to this clone: The same CDR3 can be traced to other DNA sequences in this sample. The chain couples TRBV5-1 to TRBJ2-5; perhaps TRBD1 as D (5 bases). This CDR3 has 13 amino acids. V was clipped by 5 bases and J by 2 bases, with 10 bases between them. Germline V gene lookup returns CDR1 SGHRS and CDR2 YFSETQ. CDR3 in amino acids: CASRRTGQETQYF. The CDR3 DNA reads TGCGCCAGCAGACGTACAGGACAAGAGACCCAGTACTTC.

The chain carries TRBV6-6 and TRBJ2-7; 7 bases are a match to TRBD1. This CDR3 spans 15 amino acids. With 0 bases clipped from V and 3 bases from J, the junction kept 5 bases outside the gene matches. CDR1 and CDR2 from the germline V gene are MNHNY and SVGAGI (reference sequence). CDR3 DNA: TGTGCCAGCAGTTACTCGGGGACAGCCAGCTACGAGCAGTACTTC. Its translation: CASSYSGTASYEQYF.

This chain uses TRBV19 with TRBJ2-3; no clear D gene. Trimming left V 4 bases short and J 0 bases short, with 14 bases between. The CDR3 runs to 16 residues. Germline CDR1 reads LNHDA; CDR2 reads SQIVND (reference sequence). The CDR3 region is CASSTGFSVSTDTQYF. The DNA for the CDR3 is TGTGCCAGTAGTACCGGATTCTCGGTAAGCACAGATACGCAGTATTTT. Looking up the rest from reference TRBV19 and TRBJ2-3 gives the full variable domain: DGGITQSPKYLFRKEGQNVTLSCEQNLNHDAMYWYRQDPGQGLRLIYYSQIVNDFQKGDIAEGYSVSREKKESFPLTVTSAQKNPTAFYLCASSTGFSVSTDTQYFGPGTRLTVL.